Described below is a single T cell receptor (beta chain) sequence and its context. This sample is part of a study of cytomegalovirus exposure and HLA in healthy donors. Germline-derived CDR1 and CDR2 are SGHVS and FQNEAQ. The CDR3 runs 17 residues. V was clipped by 5 bases and J by 0 bases; unmatched bases: 8. PCR was performed using 60 Vbeta and 13 Jbeta primers. TCRdb's table, derived via immunoSEQ multiplex PCR, lists solely in-frame clones and lacks some. The sample shows some 120,000 clones, and 2% to 2.5% sits with its ten largest clones. The source material was PBMCs. The TCR was taken from a man aged 40-55 years in good health and CMV-seronegative. The rearrangement joins TRBV7-8 to TRBJ1-3, with 9 positions matching TRBD1. This CDR3 is CASSRRDRASSGNTIYF. The DNA for the CDR3 is TGTGCCAGCAGCCGCCGGGACAGGGCGAGCTCTGGAAACACCATATATTTT.